The 6 T cell receptor beta chains listed next were all sequenced from one sample in a study of OX40 agonist ivuxolimab in advanced cancers. Data came from immunoSEQ multiplex PCR; TCRdb stores just in-frame clones and leaves some out. The sample lists some 47,000 clones, less than 90% occurring once. Sample: CD4+ or CD8+ T cells sorted from blood, taken in a trial of the OX40 agonist ivuxolimab. The receptor source for this set is an adult with an advanced solid tumor such as melanoma, head and neck, liver or kidney cancer.

The genes are TRBV4-2 and TRBJ1-5; tentatively, D is TRBD1 (5 bases). V lost 0 bases to trimming and J lost 5 bases, with 14 bases between them. Germline assignment: CDR1 LGHNA and CDR2 YNFKEQ. This CDR3 comprises 16 residues. This CDR3 reads CASSQDGDGVHQPQHF. The CDR3 region has the DNA TGTGCCAGCAGCCAAGATGGGGACGGGGTACATCAGCCCCAGCATTTT.

In this sample, this clone turned up once. J is TRBJ2-7 and V is TRBV5-5, with 8 bases matching TRBD1. The CDR3 is made up of 15 amino acids. Germline lookup yields CDR1 SGHKS and CDR2 YYEKEE (reference sequence). J gave up 2 bases and V 6 bases, and 10 bases lay outside the gene matches. CDR3 protein: CASTQRQGRAYEQYF. Here the CDR3 DNA reads TGTGCCAGCACCCAAAGACAGGGGAGAGCCTACGAGCAGTACTTC.

The chain links TRBV5-5 to TRBJ1-2; TRBD1 matches at 11 bases. J gave up 7 bases and V 4 bases, and 15 bases lay outside the gene matches. Germline V gives CDR1 SGHKS, CDR2 YYEKEE (reference sequence). This CDR3 has 17 residues. This chain's CDR3 is CASSPDYIRDRGVGYTF. Here the CDR3 DNA reads TGTGCCAGCAGCCCGGATTATATACGGGACAGGGGGGTTGGCTACACCTTC.

The V gene is TRBV2, the J gene TRBJ1-2; no clear D gene. The V gene's germline CDR1 is SNHLY and CDR2 FYNNEI. V was clipped by 8 bases and J by 4 bases, with 11 bases between them. CDR3 length: 12 residues. The CDR3 region is CASYGPLYGYTF. In nucleotides, the CDR3 is TGTGCCAGCTACGGACCGCTCTATGGCTACACCTTC.

This clone was picked up one time. The chain couples TRBV10-3 to TRBJ1-6; 9 nucleotides line up with TRBD1. The CDR3 totals 17 residues. Germline CDR1 ENHRY, CDR2 SYGVKD. Trimming cost V 2 bases and J 10 bases; bases outside gene matches: 12. The CDR3 is CAISETNPGQGFSPLHF. The CDR3 bases are TGTGCCATCAGTGAGACAAACCCGGGACAGGGTTTCTCACCCCTCCACTTT.

J is TRBJ1-2 and V is TRBV13; D unresolved. The CDR3 is made up of 14 amino acids. The germline V gene has CDR1 PRHDT and CDR2 FYEKMQ (reference sequence). Trimming removed 1 base at V and 8 bases at J, with 14 bases between. For the CDR3, the DNA is TGTGCCAGCAGCTTAGTAAGCAGGCCATTGGGCTACACCTTC. Translation: CASSLVSRPLGYTF.